Many counts were recorded for the clone carrying this T cell receptor beta chain. Its antigen is currently unknown. This CDR3 contains 16 residues. The J segment lost 0 bases and the V segment lost 7 bases, leaving 5 bases of the junction unmatched. The entry originates in a study of identical twins. Study findings and constraints: For cord blood, abundant beta clonotypes had fewer insertions, unlike memory repertoires, which showed none.

A universal primer site was incorporated via template switching, and the cDNA contained unique molecular identifiers. TCRdb reanalysed the 5' RACE reads using MiXCR and keeps one entry per CDR3 protein. The data show 250,000 to 350,000 distinct CDR3 sequences, just under 9.5% seen once. These data were also reused for a study on yellow fever vaccine responses in identical twins.

Material: CD8+ T cells sorted from blood. V usage is TRBV12-3 or TRBV12-4 and J usage is TRBJ2-2; 10 bases line up with TRBD2. The receptor was derived from a woman between 18 and 29 years old in good health. The DNA for the CDR3 is TGTGCCAGCAAGGCTAGCGGGAGAACGAACACCGGGGAGCTGTTTTTT. Protein: CASKASGRTNTGELFF.